This TCR beta chain emerged from a study of response to subunit inactivated influenza vaccine. This clonotype was recorded many times. Its antigen remains unidentified. MiXCR was run by TCRdb on the RT-PCR reads, yielding one entry per CDR3 protein. The sample consists of roughly 710,000 distinct CDR3 sequences, 13% to 15% of them appearing once. Findings and caveats of the study: Each seasonal influenza vaccination, the authors suggested, recruits few new T cells.

This specimen consisted of PBMCs from blood, obtained around two weeks before vaccination. This clonotype originated in a man aged 50 to 60 who received an inactivated influenza vaccine.

The CDR3 region has the DNA TGCAGCGTTGAAGATAAGCTACTCTCTTACAATGAGCAGTTCTTC. This codes for CSVEDKLLSYNEQFF. The chain couples TRBV29-1 to TRBJ2-1; D is undetermined. The CDR3 runs to 15 residues. V lost 0 bases and J lost 4, with 13 bases in between. Germline V gene sequence: CDR1 SQVTM, CDR2 ANQGSEA.